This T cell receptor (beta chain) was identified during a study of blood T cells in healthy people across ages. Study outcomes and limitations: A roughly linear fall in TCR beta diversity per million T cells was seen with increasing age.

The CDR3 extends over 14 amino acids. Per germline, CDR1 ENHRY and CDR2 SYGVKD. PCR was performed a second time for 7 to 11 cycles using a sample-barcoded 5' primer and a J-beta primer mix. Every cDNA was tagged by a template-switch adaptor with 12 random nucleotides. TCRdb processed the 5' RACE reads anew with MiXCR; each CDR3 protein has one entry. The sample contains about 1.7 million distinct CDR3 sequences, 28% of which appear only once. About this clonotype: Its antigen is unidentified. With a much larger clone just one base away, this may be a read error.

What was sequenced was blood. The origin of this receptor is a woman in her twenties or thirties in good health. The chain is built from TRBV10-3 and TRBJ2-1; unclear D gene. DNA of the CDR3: TGTGCCGTTTCACCTGCCCTCTCCTACAATGAGCGGTTCTTC. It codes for CAVSPALSYNERFF.